A single sample is the source of the 6 T cell receptor beta chains below, sequenced in a study of blood T cells in healthy people across ages. Using a J-beta primer mix together with a sample-barcoded 5' primer, a second PCR was run for roughly 7 to 11 cycles. One entry per CDR3 protein, called by TCRdb with MiXCR from the 5' RACE reads. Among about 780,000 distinct CDR3 sequences listed, approximately 67% were seen once. Source material: blood. The receptors here all came from a man aged 30 to 39 in good health.

The V and J genes are TRBV20-1 and TRBJ2-1; 9 bases match TRBD2. The CDR3 contains 11 residues. From germline, CDR1 is DFQATT and CDR2 SNEGSKA (reference sequence). V shed 0 bases, J shed 14 bases, and the junction held 2 bases outside the gene matches. The CDR3 sequence: CSARDSGGKFF. In nucleotides, the CDR3 is TGCAGTGCTAGAGATAGCGGGGGAAAGTTCTTC.

The chain is built from TRBV20-1 and TRBJ2-3; possibly TRBD2 for D (6 bases). The CDR3 contains 14 residues. CDR1 and CDR2 from the germline V gene are DFQATT and SNEGSKA (reference sequence). V lost 2 bases and J lost 3, with 12 bases in between. CDR3 nucleotides: TGCAGTGCTAGATGGACTACCCAAACAGATACGCAGTATTTT. Protein sequence: CSARWTTQTDTQYF.

This clonotype has only a few counts. The V and J genes are TRBV29-1 and TRBJ2-3; TRBD1 might be the D (6 bases). CDR3 length: 14 amino acids. Germline loops: CDR1 SQVTM, CDR2 ANQGSEA. V was cut by 2 bases and J by 4 bases, with 13 bases left in between. The CDR3 sequence is CSVESTKGADTQYF. For the CDR3, the DNA is TGCAGCGTTGAATCCACTAAGGGGGCAGATACGCAGTATTTT.

The chain has TRBV6-6 and TRBJ1-6; 7 bases fit TRBD1. J lost 8 bases, V lost 2 bases, and 6 bases had no gene match. Germline V CDR1 and CDR2: MNHNY, SVGAGI (reference sequence). The CDR3 has 15 amino acids. The CDR3 DNA is TGTGCCAGCAGTTACAGGGGGCTCATAGATTCACCCCTCCACTTT. Protein product: CASSYRGLIDSPLHF.

This clonotype was seen a handful of times. This chain connects TRBV25-1 to TRBJ2-5; 8 positions agree with TRBD1. The better agreement between TRBJ2-7 and the DNA end casts doubt on the J call. The CDR3 has 16 amino acids. From germline, CDR1 is MGHDK and CDR2 SYGVNS. The CDR3 sequence: CASSEFHPDRAAEQYF. CDR3 nucleotides: TGTGCCAGCAGTGAATTTCACCCGGACAGGGCGGCCGAGCAGTACTTC.

The chain carries TRBV6-6 and TRBJ2-7; TRBD1 might be the D (6 bases). The V gene lost 5 bases and the J gene lost 0 bases, with 11 bases spanning the gap. The germline gives CDR1 MNHNY, CDR2 SVGAGI (reference sequence). This CDR3 has 14 residues. The CDR3 DNA follows: TGTGCCAGCAGTGGGGGCAGGGCCTCCTACGAGCAGTACTTC. Translation: CASSGGRASYEQYF.